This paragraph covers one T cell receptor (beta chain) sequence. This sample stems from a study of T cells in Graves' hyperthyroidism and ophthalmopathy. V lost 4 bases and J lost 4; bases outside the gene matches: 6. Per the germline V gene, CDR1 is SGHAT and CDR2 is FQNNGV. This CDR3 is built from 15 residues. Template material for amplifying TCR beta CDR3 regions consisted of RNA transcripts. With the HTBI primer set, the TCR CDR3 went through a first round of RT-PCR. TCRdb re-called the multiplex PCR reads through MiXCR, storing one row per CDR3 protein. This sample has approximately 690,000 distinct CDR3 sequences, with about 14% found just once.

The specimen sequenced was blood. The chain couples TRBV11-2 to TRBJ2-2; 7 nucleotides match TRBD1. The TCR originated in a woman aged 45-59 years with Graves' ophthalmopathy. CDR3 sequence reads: CASSSNRGLTGELFF. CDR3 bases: TGTGCCAGCAGCTCCAACAGGGGCCTCACCGGGGAGCTGTTTTTT. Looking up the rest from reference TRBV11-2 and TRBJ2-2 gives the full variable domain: EAGVAQSPRYKIIEKRQSVAFWCNPISGHATLYWYQQILGQGPKLLIQFQNNGVVDDSQLPKDRFSAERLKGVDSTLKIQPAKLEDSAVYLCASSSNRGLTGELFFGEGSRLTVL.